This T cell receptor beta chain was profiled in a study of blood T cells in healthy people across ages. The CDR3 runs to 16 residues. Germline V gene data show CDR1 as SGHNT and CDR2 as YYREEE (reference sequence). V dropped 5 bases and J dropped 4; count of bases not matched to a gene: 6. This clonotype occurred a few times. A second 7 to 11 cycle PCR used barcoded and J-beta primers. MiXCR, applied by TCRdb to the 5' RACE reads, yields one record per CDR3 protein. Counted here are 550,000 to 600,000 distinct CDR3 sequences, about 25% occurring once; the ten biggest clones make up 18%. This sequence was found in a woman in her 70s in good health. The genes are TRBV5-4 and TRBJ2-3, with 14 bases fitting TRBD2. Material for sequencing was blood. The CDR3 DNA is TGTGCCAGCAGGACTAGCGGGGGGGCCGGGGCAGATACGCAGTATTTT. It encodes CASRTSGGAGADTQYF.